The 15 T cell receptor beta chains listed next were all sequenced from one sample in a study of blood T cell repertoires in COVID-19. Only in-frame clones appear in the TCRdb table, and some are missing; sequencing was by immunoSEQ multiplex PCR. The sample has under 500,000 clones, roughly 85% seen once; the top ten hold under 2.5%. The material sequenced was PBMCs or T cells enriched from blood (not recorded which). The source is a woman aged 18-30 years with acute COVID-19.

The chain couples TRBV12-3 or TRBV12-4 to TRBJ2-3, with unresolved D. The CDR3 is 13 amino acids. V was trimmed by 5 bases and J by 5 bases, leaving 11 bases between them. CDR3 in DNA: TGTGCCAGCAGTCCCACGCGAAAAGATACGCAGTATTTT. Its translation: CASSPTRKDTQYF.

The chain joins TRBV11-2 to TRBJ2-7, with 10 positions matching TRBD2. The CDR3 spans 16 residues. Trimming removed 3 bases from V and 6 bases from J; junction bases left unmatched: 11. Germline V CDR1 and CDR2: SGHAT, FQNNGV. The CDR3 loop reads CASSFLSGTSESEQYF. CDR3 DNA: TGTGCCAGCAGCTTTCTTTCCGGGACTAGCGAATCCGAGCAGTACTTC.

This clone was detected only a few times. The rearrangement joins TRBV12-3 or TRBV12-4 to TRBJ2-7; TRBD1 is a possible D gene (6 bases). The CDR3 spans 13 residues. With 3 bases removed from V and 5 bases from J, the gap between germline ends came to 11 bases. The CDR3 bases are TGTGCCAGCAGTTTGTACAGGGACCACGAGCAGTACTTC. Its protein is CASSLYRDHEQYF.

V and J are TRBV9 and TRBJ1-6, with D tentatively TRBD1 (6 bases). The CDR3 totals 18 residues. The V gene's germline CDR1 is SGDLS and CDR2 YYNGEE. Trimming stripped 3 bases from V and 8 bases from J, with 24 bases between. For the CDR3, the DNA is TGTGCCAGCAGCGCGGCACAGTCAGGGGACCCTCGGGATTCACCCCTCCACTTT. Residues: CASSAAQSGDPRDSPLHF.

The CDR3: CASSTSGGSSYNEQFF. For the CDR3, the DNA is TGTGCCAGCAGCACCAGCGGGGGGAGCTCCTACAATGAGCAGTTCTTC. V and J are TRBV5-4 and TRBJ2-1; 9 bases line up with TRBD2. After removal of 4 bases from V and 0 bases from J, the junction contained 5 bases not matched to a gene. The CDR3 consists of 16 residues. Germline CDR1 is SGHNT and CDR2 is YYREEE (reference sequence).

This sequence joins TRBV3-1 (or the pseudogene TRBV3-2) and TRBJ2-7; 13 positions agree with TRBD2. Losses at the gene ends were 0 bases for V and 0 bases for J; bases not matched to a gene: 5. Germline V lookup: CDR1 LGHDT, CDR2 YNNKEL (reference sequence). The CDR3 consists of 18 residues. The CDR3 loop is CASSQDPTSGRVSYEQYF. In nucleotides, the CDR3 is TGTGCCAGCAGCCAAGACCCTACTAGCGGGAGGGTCTCCTACGAGCAGTACTTC.

The chain carries TRBV25-1 and TRBJ2-7, with D maybe TRBD2 (5 bases). This CDR3 has 16 residues. Trimming took off 6 bases at V and 3 bases at J, with 21 bases between the two ends. Germline values: CDR1 MGHDK, CDR2 SYGVNS. CDR3 nucleotide sequence: TGTGCCAGCAGCTCCCTACCTCCCAACGGGGTCTACGAGCAGTACTTC. Protein product: CASSSLPPNGVYEQYF.

The rearrangement links TRBV7-8 to TRBJ1-1; D call uncertain. CDR3 size: 15 residues. The germline V and J ends were trimmed by 1 base and 4 bases, with 13 bases remaining between them. The germline CDR1 and CDR2 sequences are SGHVS and FQNEAQ. CDR3 coding DNA: TGTGCCAGCAGCTTAGTAGGAGGTATCTCCACTGAAGCTTTCTTT. This gives the protein CASSLVGGISTEAFF.

The DNA of the CDR3 is TGTGCCAGCAGCTCTCCGGGGTATCCACCCCTCCACTTT. Protein sequence: CASSSPGYPPLHF. V gene TRBV7-9 combines with J gene TRBJ1-6; D unclear. Trimming removed 4 bases from V and 11 bases from J, with 12 bases in between. This CDR3 has 13 residues. The germline gives CDR1 SEHNR, CDR2 FQNEAQ (reference sequence).

CDR3 sequence (DNA): TGTGCCAGCAGCCAATCCCTCGGGATAGATACGCAGTATTTT. Its translation is CASSQSLGIDTQYF. The V gene is TRBV3-1 (or the pseudogene TRBV3-2), the J gene TRBJ2-3; D is perhaps TRBD2 (5 bases). This CDR3 has 14 amino acids. V shed 2 bases and J shed 5 bases, with 11 bases lying between them. Germline V gene data show CDR1 as LGHDT and CDR2 as YNNKEL (reference sequence).

The rearrangement links TRBV28 to TRBJ2-7; D is unresolved. The germline gives CDR1 MDHEN, CDR2 SYDVKM. The CDR3 is 16 residues long. The germline V and J ends were trimmed by 1 base and 4 bases, with 17 bases remaining between them. CDR3 amino acids: CASSLSELLKNYEQYF. CDR3 DNA: TGTGCCAGCAGTTTATCTGAACTCCTAAAAAATTACGAGCAGTACTTC. Full variable domain (rest looked up from reference TRBV28 and TRBJ2-7): DVKVTQSSRYLVKRTGEKVFLECVQDMDHENMFWYRQDPGLGLRLIYFSYDVKMKEKGDIPEGYSVSREKKERFSLILESASTNQTSMYLCASSLSELLKNYEQYFGPGTRLTVT.

The chain uses TRBV7-8 and TRBJ1-3, with D unresolved. CDR3 size: 16 residues. From germline, CDR1 is SGHVS and CDR2 FQNEAQ. The V end was cut by 2 bases, the J end by 4 bases, with 15 bases between. This chain's CDR3 is CASSLLAGSGGNTIYF. CDR3 sequence (DNA): TGTGCCAGCAGCTTATTGGCGGGGTCGGGAGGAAACACCATATATTTT.

The V call is TRBV10-1, the J call TRBJ2-7; D call uncertain. Between the trimmed V and J ends, which lost 3 bases and 3 bases, there was a span of 3 bases. Germline-derived CDR1 and CDR2 are WNHNN and SYGVQD (reference sequence). The CDR3 has 11 residues. The CDR3 loop reads CASSDYYEQYF. As DNA, the CDR3 is TGCGCCAGCAGTGATTACTACGAGCAGTACTTC.

The V call is TRBV27, the J call TRBJ2-7, with 10 bases aligning to TRBD2. This CDR3 region has 15 residues. The V gene end was trimmed by 5 bases and the J gene end by 1 base; junction bases not matched to a gene: 5. The germline CDR1 and CDR2 sequences are MNHEY and SMNVEV (reference sequence). The CDR3 coding sequence is TGTGCCAGCAGTCCCCAACTAGCGGGGTCCTACGAGCAGTACTTC. This sequence encodes CASSPQLAGSYEQYF.

This chain links TRBV7-3 with TRBJ1-2, with 9 bases identical to TRBD1. The CDR3 runs to 15 residues. Germline CDR1 and CDR2: SGHTA and FQGTGA. J lost 0 bases, V lost 5 bases, and 4 bases had no gene match. CDR3 sequence reads: CASSPTGGSNYGYTF. The CDR3 nucleotides read TGTGCCAGCAGCCCTACAGGGGGCTCTAACTATGGCTACACCTTC.